The clone carrying this TCR beta chain was found a few times. Its cognate antigen is unknown. CDR1 is SGDLS, CDR2 YYNGEE, per germline. The CDR3 extends over 15 amino acids. J gave up 5 bases and V 3 bases, and 3 bases lay outside the gene matches. The sample is drawn from a study of T cells in Graves' hyperthyroidism and ophthalmopathy. The study's findings and limits: From stable hyperthyroidism, ophthalmopathy was separated by a 13 V-J model.

Patients counted as stable if ophthalmopathy did not develop within 18 months. Amplification of TCR beta CDR3 regions was performed using RNA transcripts as template. In the first-round RT-PCR of the TCR CDR3, the HTBI primer set was used. Each CDR3 protein is one row after TCRdb ran MiXCR on the multiplex PCR reads. Of around 600,000 distinct CDR3 sequences in the sample, 15% to 18% are singletons; the top ten hold around 7.3%. The chain carries TRBV9 and TRBJ2-2; 11 bases map to TRBD2. The receptor's source is a woman in her twenties or thirties with Graves' hyperthyroidism. Material for sequencing was blood. The CDR3 here is CASSELAGVTGELFF. The CDR3, as DNA: TGTGCCAGCAGCGAACTAGCGGGAGTTACCGGGGAGCTGTTTTTT.